This T cell receptor beta chain appears in the sequencing data of a study of blood T cell repertoires in COVID-19. Study-wide context: Samples representing acute and convalescent COVID-19 were sourced from the United States, Italy and Spain. T cells, B-cell-depleted T cells, or PBMCs provided the cDNA or gDNA that served as material.

The CDR3 consists of 15 residues. V gave up 4 bases and J gave up 4 bases, with 17 bases separating them. Germline lookup yields CDR1 SGHDT and CDR2 YYEEEE. In the original analysis: By means of reference gene primer amplification, nucleated cell counts were estimated. Only in-frame clones appear in the TCRdb table, and some are missing; sequencing was by immunoSEQ multiplex PCR. V and J calls and clone size are given by that table; D and trimming were obtained from the DNA. This sample yields roughly 250,000 clones, of which more than 70% are seen a single time; more than 0.95% belongs to the top ten.

The TCR comes from a woman in her 40s who had recovered from COVID-19. V usage is TRBV5-6 and J usage is TRBJ1-1, with D possibly matching TRBD1 (5 bases). Sequencing was carried out using peripheral blood. For the CDR3, the DNA is TGTGCCAGCAGCGGCGGGGGTGGATTGGGCACTGAAGCTTTCTTT. Translation gives CASSGGGGLGTEAFF. Full variable domain (outside the CDR3, taken from reference TRBV5-6 and TRBJ1-1): DAGVTQSPTHLIKTRGQQVTLRCSPKSGHDTVSWYQQALGQGPQFIFQYYEEEERQRGNFPDRFSGHQFPNYSSELNVNALLLGDSALYLCASSGGGGLGTEAFFGQGTRLTVV.